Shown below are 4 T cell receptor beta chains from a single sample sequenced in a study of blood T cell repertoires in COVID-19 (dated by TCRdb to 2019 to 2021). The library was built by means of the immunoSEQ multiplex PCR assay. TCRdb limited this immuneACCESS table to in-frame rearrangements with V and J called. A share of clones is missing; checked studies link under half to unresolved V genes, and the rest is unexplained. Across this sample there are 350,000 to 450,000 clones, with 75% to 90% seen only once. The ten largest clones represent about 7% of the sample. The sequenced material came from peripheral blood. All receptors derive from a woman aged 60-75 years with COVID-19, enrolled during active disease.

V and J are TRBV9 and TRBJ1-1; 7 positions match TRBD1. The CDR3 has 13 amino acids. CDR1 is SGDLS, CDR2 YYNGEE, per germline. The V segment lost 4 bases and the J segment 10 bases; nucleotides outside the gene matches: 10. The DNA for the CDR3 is TGTGCCAGCAGCCGAACCCAGGGGGAGGTAGCTTTCTTT. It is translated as CASSRTQGEVAFF.

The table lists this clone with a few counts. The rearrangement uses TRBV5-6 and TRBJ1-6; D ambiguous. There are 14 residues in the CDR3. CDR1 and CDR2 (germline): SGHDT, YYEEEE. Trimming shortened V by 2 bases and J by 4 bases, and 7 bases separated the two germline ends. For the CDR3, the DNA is TGTGCCAGCAGCTTACCACAATATAATTCACCCCTCCACTTT. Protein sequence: CASSLPQYNSPLHF.

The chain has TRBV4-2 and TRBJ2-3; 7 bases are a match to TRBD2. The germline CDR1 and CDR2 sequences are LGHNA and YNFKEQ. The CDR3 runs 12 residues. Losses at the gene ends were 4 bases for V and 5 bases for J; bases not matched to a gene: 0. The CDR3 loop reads CASSRGGDTQYF. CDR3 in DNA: TGTGCCAGCAGCCGCGGGGGAGATACGCAGTATTTT.

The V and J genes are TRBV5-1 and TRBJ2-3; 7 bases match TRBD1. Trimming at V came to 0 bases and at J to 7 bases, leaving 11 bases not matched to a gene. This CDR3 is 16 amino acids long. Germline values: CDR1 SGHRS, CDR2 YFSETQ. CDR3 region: CASSLARTGTANTQYF. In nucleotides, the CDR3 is TGCGCCAGCAGCTTGGCCCGTACCGGGACAGCGAATACGCAGTATTTT. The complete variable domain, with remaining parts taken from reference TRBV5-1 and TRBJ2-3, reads KAGVTQTPRYLIKTRGQQVTLSCSPISGHRSVSWYQQTPGQGLQFLFEYFSETQRNKGNFPGRFSGRQFSNSRSEMNVSTLELGDSALYLCASSLARTGTANTQYFGPGTRLTVL.